Each of the 30 T cell receptor beta chains below was sequenced from the same sample in a study of early T cells in non-severe SARS-CoV-2 infection (dated by TCRdb to about 2021). The method behind the library was 5' RACE. Sequencing instrument: NextSeq 500. TCRdb's own reprocessing of the public reads used fastp at Q25 and MiXCR and kept productive beta chains. Identical CDR3 protein sequences are pooled into one entry, listed with their most common genes and DNA. The sample includes about 72,000 distinct CDR3 sequences, with roughly 9.1% observed a single time. Clones ranked in the top ten supply over 6% of the sample. The specimen was whole blood, collected at baseline. These receptors originate from an adult who was a healthcare worker with PCR-confirmed SARS-CoV-2 infection or an uninfected control (not recorded which).

The chain joins TRBV2 to TRBJ2-7; D unclear. This CDR3 has 10 amino acids. V lost 3 bases to trimming and J lost 6 bases, with 3 bases between them. CDR1 is SNHLY, CDR2 FYNNEI, per germline. Written as DNA, the CDR3 is TGTGCCAGCAGTGAGGGCGAGCAGTACTTC. Amino acids: CASSEGEQYF.

This clonotype was observed a handful of times. The rearrangement joins TRBV5-1 to TRBJ2-6; D remains unclear. Germline V gives CDR1 SGHRS, CDR2 YFSETQ. V was cut by 0 bases and J by 0 bases, with 7 bases left in between. The CDR3 is made up of 16 amino acids. The CDR3 coding sequence is TGCGCCAGCAGCTTGGGACACCTCTCTGGGGCCAACGTCCTGACTTTC. Translated, it gives CASSLGHLSGANVLTF.

This clonotype appeared a few times. The chain has TRBV11-2 and TRBJ2-7; D is possibly TRBD2 (5 bases). Trimming cost V 6 bases and J 2 bases, with 14 bases left between them. Germline CDR1 and CDR2: SGHAT and FQNNGV. The CDR3 is 14 amino acids. The CDR3 DNA is TGTGCCAGCAGTCCTATAGGACTCGCCTACGAGCAGTACTTC. It translates to CASSPIGLAYEQYF.

Only one count was recorded for this clonotype. The junction shows a germline mismatch at one end, possibly a read error. The chain recombines TRBV5-1 with TRBJ2-4, with 9 bases fitting TRBD1. The length of the CDR3 is 15 residues. The V gene's germline CDR1 is SGHRS and CDR2 YFSETQ. The DNA for the CDR3 is TGCGCCAGCAGCATCGCCGGGACAGGGAAAAGCATTCAGTACTTC. Translating gives CASSIAGTGKSIQYF.

The J gene is TRBJ2-5, the V gene TRBV12-3 or TRBV12-4, with 7 bases identical to TRBD2. Trimming at V came to 2 bases and at J to 5 bases, leaving 5 bases not matched to a gene. CDR3 length: 14 amino acids. CDR3 residues: CASSLRTSLETQYF. Here the CDR3 DNA reads TGTGCCAGCAGTTTACGGACTAGTTTGGAGACCCAGTACTTC.

The chain has TRBV11-3 and TRBJ2-7; TRBD1 agrees at 9 bases. Unmatched junction bases numbered 5, after V lost 2 bases and J lost 3 bases. Germline CDR1 and CDR2: SGHNT and YENEEA. This CDR3 contains 15 residues. In DNA, the CDR3 is TGTGCCAGCAGCTTATTATGGGGACAGGGCTACGAGCAGTACTTC. Translating it yields CASSLLWGQGYEQYF.

The V gene is TRBV16, the J gene TRBJ2-1; no clear D gene. The V end was cut by 2 bases, the J end by 0 bases, with 11 bases between. The germline CDR1 and CDR2 sequences are KGHSY and FQNENV. The CDR3 runs 16 residues. The CDR3 sequence: CASSQLPISSYNEQFF. The DNA for the CDR3 is TGTGCCAGCAGCCAACTGCCCATCAGCTCCTACAATGAGCAGTTCTTC.

This clonotype has more than one count but fewer than ten. The DNA of the CDR3 is TGTGCCAGCAGCTCCCCTGAAGGGGGGACAAACACCGGGGAGCTGTTTTTT. It codes for CASSSPEGGTNTGELFF. The J gene is TRBJ2-2, the V gene TRBV7-9; D assignment may be TRBD1 or TRBD2 (6 bases each). V was clipped by 4 bases and J by 2 bases, with 17 bases between them. The germline CDR1 and CDR2 sequences are SEHNR and FQNEAQ (reference sequence). CDR3 length equals 17 residues.

The chain links TRBV12-3 or TRBV12-4 to TRBJ2-2; D perhaps matches TRBD2 (6 bases). The CDR3 is 14 amino acids. Deletions cut 3 bases from V and 6 bases from J, with 11 bases between. The CDR3, as DNA: TGTGCCAGCAGTTTGGGGGGTTCTGCCGGGGAGCTGTTTTTT. It yields the protein CASSLGGSAGELFF.

The V call is TRBV11-2, the J call TRBJ2-3, with a possible D match to TRBD1 (6 bases). The CDR3 totals 16 residues. Germline V lookup: CDR1 SGHAT, CDR2 FQNNGV. The germline V and J ends were trimmed by 4 bases and 1 base, with 15 bases remaining between them. The CDR3 bases are TGTGCCAGCAGCTCCACCGGGACACATCGCACAGATACGCAGTATTTT. Translation gives CASSSTGTHRTDTQYF. The entire variable domain, with the rest obtained from reference TRBV11-2 and TRBJ2-3, is as follows: EAGVAQSPRYKIIEKRQSVAFWCNPISGHATLYWYQQILGQGPKLLIQFQNNGVVDDSQLPKDRFSAERLKGVDSTLKIQPAKLEDSAVYLCASSSTGTHRTDTQYFGPGTRLTVL.

The rearrangement joins TRBV7-2 to TRBJ1-5; D gene unclear. Trimming removed 5 bases at V and 4 bases at J, with 9 bases between. The CDR3 has 13 amino acids. CDR1 is SGHTA, CDR2 FQGNSA, per germline. CDR3 coding DNA: TGTGCCAGCAGCATCGATAGAAATCAGCCCCAGCATTTT. This encodes CASSIDRNQPQHF. The complete variable domain, with remaining parts taken from reference TRBV7-2 and TRBJ1-5, reads GAGVSQSPSNKVTEKGKDVELRCDPISGHTALYWYRQSLGQGLEFLIYFQGNSAPDKSGLPSDRFSAERTGGSVSTLTIQRTQQEDSAVYLCASSIDRNQPQHFGDGTRLSIL.

The gene calls are TRBV7-8 and TRBJ2-7; D uncertain. Germline CDR1 is SGHVS and CDR2 is FQNEAQ. This CDR3 region has 14 residues. Trimming removed 5 bases from V and 5 bases from J, with 16 bases in between. CDR3 sequence (DNA): TGTGCCAGCAGCCCCGGCGTTCGGGCCGACGAGCAGTACTTC. The encoded protein is CASSPGVRADEQYF.

In this sample, this clonotype turned up many times. The chain recombines TRBV5-1 with TRBJ2-1; 7 positions agree with TRBD2. This CDR3 has 17 residues. V was pared by 4 bases and J by 0 bases, with 10 bases of the junction left unmatched. Germline V gene lookup returns CDR1 SGHRS and CDR2 YFSETQ. The CDR3 bases are TGCGCCAGCAGCCCCACGACTAGCCTAAGCTCCTACAATGAGCAGTTCTTC. It encodes CASSPTTSLSSYNEQFF.

In this sample, this clonotype turned up many times. The rearrangement links TRBV3-1 to TRBJ1-1; D perhaps matches TRBD1 (6 bases). Trimming cost V 0 bases and J 11 bases, with 16 bases left between them. CDR1 is LGHDT and CDR2 is YNNKEL in the germline V gene (reference sequence). CDR3 length: 14 residues. CDR3 loop: CASSQDSILQGAFF. The CDR3 DNA follows: TGTGCCAGCAGCCAAGATAGTATCTTGCAGGGGGCTTTCTTT. The variable domain in full, completed from reference TRBV3-1 and TRBJ1-1, reads DTAVSQTPKYLVTQMGNDKSIKCEQNLGHDTMYWYKQDSKKFLKIMFSYNNKELIINETVPNRFSPKSPDKAHLNLHINSLELGDSAVYFCASSQDSILQGAFFGQGTRLTVV.

This clonotype was seen repeatedly, ten times or more. The chain links TRBV12-3 or TRBV12-4 to TRBJ2-5; 7 bases are a match to TRBD1. J gave up 2 bases and V 5 bases, and 5 bases lay outside the gene matches. CDR3 size: 14 residues. CDR3 residues: CASSRGTAQETQYF. The CDR3 DNA follows: TGTGCCAGCAGTCGAGGGACAGCACAAGAGACCCAGTACTTC.

The genes are TRBV7-9 and TRBJ2-3, with D unresolved. V was shortened by 5 bases and J by 0 bases, with 9 bases between the two germline ends. The CDR3 consists of 14 residues. The germline CDR1 and CDR2 sequences are SEHNR and FQNEAQ (reference sequence). CDR3 bases: TGTGCCAGCAGCCGAGAGACTAGCACAGATACGCAGTATTTT. It yields the protein CASSRETSTDTQYF. Complete variable domain (other parts from reference TRBV7-9 and TRBJ2-3): DTGVSQNPRHKITKRGQNVTFRCDPISEHNRLYWYRQTLGQGPEFLTYFQNEAQLEKSRLLSDRFSAERPKGSFSTLEIQRTEQGDSAMYLCASSRETSTDTQYFGPGTRLTVL.

This clonotype has at least ten counts. The gene calls are TRBV6-4 and TRBJ2-5, with D uncertain. V lost 5 bases and J lost 4, with 11 bases in between. This CDR3 contains 13 residues. Looked up from germline, CDR1 is MRHNA and CDR2 is SNTAGT. This CDR3 is CASSRNSGETQYF. The CDR3 DNA reads as TGTGCCAGCAGTAGGAACAGTGGAGAGACCCAGTACTTC.

This rearrangement joins TRBV6-1 to TRBJ1-1, with D unresolved. Trimming left V 1 base short and J 5 bases short, with 14 bases between. Germline values: CDR1 MNHNS, CDR2 SASEGT. This CDR3 is 15 amino acids long. CDR3 nucleotides: TGTGCCAGCAGTGAAGGGATCCTTGAAGCGACTGAAGCTTTCTTT. Its protein is CASSEGILEATEAFF.

V and J are TRBV9 and TRBJ2-7; 8 nucleotides align to TRBD1. J was trimmed by 2 bases and V by 4 bases; bases with no gene match: 5. Germline V CDR1 and CDR2: SGDLS, YYNGEE. The CDR3 is made up of 14 amino acids. The CDR3 sequence: CASSRGQVTYEQYF. DNA of the CDR3: TGTGCCAGCAGCAGGGGACAGGTGACCTACGAGCAGTACTTC. Together with reference TRBV9 and TRBJ2-7, the CDR3 gives the full variable domain: DSGVTQTPKHLITATGQRVTLRCSPRSGDLSVYWYQQSLDQGLQFLIQYYNGEERAKGNILERFSAQQFPDLHSELNLSSLELGDSALYFCASSRGQVTYEQYFGPGTRLTVT.

The chain has TRBV5-8 and TRBJ1-1; a possible D gene is TRBD1 (6 bases). Germline V CDR1 and CDR2: SGHTS, YDEGEE. This CDR3 is 15 amino acids long. V was pared by 0 bases and J by 1 base, with 10 bases between. The CDR3 region is CASSLGTAQNTEAFF. For the CDR3, the DNA is TGTGCCAGCAGCTTGGGGACAGCTCAGAACACTGAAGCTTTCTTT. The full variable domain, in which reference TRBV5-8 and TRBJ1-1 provide the parts outside the CDR3, is EAGVTQSPTHLIKTRGQQATLRCSPISGHTSVYWYQQALGLGLQFLLWYDEGEERNRGNFPPRFSGRQFPNYSSELNVNALELEDSALYLCASSLGTAQNTEAFFGQGTRLTVV.

This clonotype occurred a few times. V is TRBV10-3 and J is TRBJ2-7, with TRBD2 matching 11 bases. This CDR3 contains 17 residues. With V trimmed by 10 bases and J by 4 bases, 18 bases remained unmatched. The germline gives CDR1 ENHRY, CDR2 SYGVKD. CDR3 DNA sequence: TGTGCCACCTACGGTACCAACTTAGCGGGGGGGCAGTACGAGCAGTACTTC. The encoded protein is CATYGTNLAGGQYEQYF.

This clonotype was picked up a small number of times. This chain connects TRBV7-2 to TRBJ2-5; TRBD2 matches at 16 bases. This CDR3 contains 18 residues. The junction had 7 bases not matched to a gene; V was cut back by 1 base and J by 5 bases. CDR1 is SGHTA and CDR2 is FQGNSA in the germline V gene. Here the CDR3 reads CASSLGGTSGGAGETQYF. The CDR3 nucleotides read TGTGCCAGCAGCTTAGGCGGGACTAGCGGGGGGGCCGGGGAGACCCAGTACTTC.

This clonotype was seen a handful of times. J is TRBJ1-1 and V is TRBV30; D is unclear. Deletions cut 2 bases from V and 3 bases from J, with 7 bases between. The germline V gene encodes CDR1 GTSNPN and CDR2 SVGIG (reference sequence). The CDR3 has 12 amino acids. The CDR3 bases are TGTGCCTGGAGTAGGGCGGACACTGAAGCTTTCTTT. Its protein is CAWSRADTEAFF.

This clonotype was seen only a few times. The J gene is TRBJ2-2, the V gene TRBV5-1; 8 positions agree with TRBD1. The germline gives CDR1 SGHRS, CDR2 YFSETQ. This CDR3 is built from 16 residues. Trimming cost V 5 bases and J 1 base; bases outside gene matches: 7. The CDR3 bases are TGCGCCAGCAGACACGCCGGGACAGGGAACACCGGGGAGCTGTTTTTT. This sequence encodes CASRHAGTGNTGELFF. Drawing the rest from reference TRBV5-1 and TRBJ2-2, the complete variable domain is KAGVTQTPRYLIKTRGQQVTLSCSPISGHRSVSWYQQTPGQGLQFLFEYFSETQRNKGNFPGRFSGRQFSNSRSEMNVSTLELGDSALYLCASRHAGTGNTGELFFGEGSRLTVL.

The chain links TRBV11-2 to TRBJ1-2, with 10 bases identical to TRBD1. The CDR3 extends over 16 amino acids. Looked up from germline, CDR1 is SGHAT and CDR2 is FQNNGV. The V and J ends lost 6 bases and 5 bases, in that order; junction bases with no gene match: 12. As DNA, the CDR3 is TGTGCCAGCAGAAAACCCGGGACAGGGGTATATTATGGCTACACCTTC. It specifies CASRKPGTGVYYGYTF.

The sample holds one count of this clonotype. The chain employs TRBV5-1 and TRBJ2-3, with 10 bases aligning to TRBD2. This CDR3 has 17 residues. V dropped 1 base and J dropped 2; count of bases not matched to a gene: 7. Germline V gene sequence: CDR1 SGHRS, CDR2 YFSETQ. The CDR3 region is CASSLSPSGGSTDTQYF. The CDR3 DNA reads TGCGCCAGCAGCTTGTCGCCTAGCGGGGGCTCCACAGATACGCAGTATTTT.

This clonotype has only a few counts. The chain uses TRBV18 and TRBJ1-1; D is uncertain. The V gene's germline CDR1 is KGHSH and CDR2 LQKENI. V was trimmed by 6 bases and J by 6 bases, leaving 14 bases between them. The CDR3 length is 13 residues. DNA for the CDR3: TGTGCCAGCTCCGGTAGAGGTGATTCTGAAGCTTTCTTT. Translated: CASSGRGDSEAFF.

Only a few counts were recorded for this clonotype. This rearrangement joins TRBV4-1 to TRBJ1-1, with 12 positions matching TRBD1. V dropped 5 bases and J dropped 5; count of bases not matched to a gene: 6. The germline V gene has CDR1 MGHRA and CDR2 YSYEKL. The CDR3 has 15 amino acids. CDR3: CASSAGQGAQTEAFF. The CDR3 DNA sequence: TGCGCCAGCAGCGCGGGACAGGGGGCGCAGACTGAAGCTTTCTTT.

The genes are TRBV5-1 and TRBJ2-1, with 7 bases aligning to TRBD2. Germline values: CDR1 SGHRS, CDR2 YFSETQ. CDR3 length: 14 residues. Losses at the gene ends were 5 bases for V and 0 bases for J; bases not matched to a gene: 2. The CDR3 DNA reads TGCGCCAGCAGTGGCGGGGGCTCCTACAATGAGCAGTTCTTC. This codes for CASSGGGSYNEQFF.

By its share, this clonotype is medium-sized. J is TRBJ1-3 and V is TRBV11-3; weak D call: TRBD1 (5 bases). The CDR3 is made up of 15 amino acids. V dropped 5 bases and J dropped 7 bases, with 18 bases sitting between them. Germline loops: CDR1 SGHNT, CDR2 YENEEA. CDR3 loop: CASSPPIGTSNTIYF. As DNA, the CDR3 is TGTGCCAGCAGCCCGCCCATAGGGACGTCGAACACCATATATTTT.